This T cell receptor beta chain was found in a study of cytomegalovirus exposure and HLA in healthy donors. Points from the study as a whole: Links to common viral pathogens appeared, in a later analysis, for several of the most significant clusters. Per a prior analysis, the majority of TCR beta V segments were productive roughly 90% or roughly 30% of the time. A later analysis reportedly found fewer N-insertions in an Asian-associated ancestry cluster than the roughly 670-donor mean.

On this clone: The antigen is not known.

This CDR3 region has 13 residues. V was shortened by 3 bases and J by 8 bases, with 11 bases between the two germline ends. In germline, CDR1 is SGHTA, CDR2 FQGNSA. PCR involved 60 Vbeta and 13 Jbeta primers. Profiled with immunoSEQ multiplex PCR; TCRdb holds only in-frame clones, not every one. In the table there are around 150,000 clones, 75% to 80% of which are singletons. The gene calls are TRBV7-2 and TRBJ2-1, with TRBD1 as a possible D gene (6 bases). The sample consisted of PBMCs. This receptor was obtained from a male donor in good health and CMV-seronegative. This chain's CDR3 is CASSFAGAHEQFF. The DNA of the CDR3 is TGTGCCAGCAGCTTTGCAGGGGCACATGAGCAGTTCTTC.